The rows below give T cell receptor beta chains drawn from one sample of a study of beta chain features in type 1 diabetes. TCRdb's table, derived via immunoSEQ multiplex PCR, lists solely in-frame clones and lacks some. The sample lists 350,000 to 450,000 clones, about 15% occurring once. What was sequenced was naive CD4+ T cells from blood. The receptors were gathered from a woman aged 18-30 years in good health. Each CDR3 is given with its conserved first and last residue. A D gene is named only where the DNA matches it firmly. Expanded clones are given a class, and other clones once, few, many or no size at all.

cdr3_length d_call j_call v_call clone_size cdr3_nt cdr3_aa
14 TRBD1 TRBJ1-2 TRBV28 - TGTGCCAGCAGCCGTACGGACAGGGGCTATGGCTACACCTTC CASSRTDRGYGYTF
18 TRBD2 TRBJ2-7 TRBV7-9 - TGTGCCAGCAGCTTCATAACAGGACTAGCGGACAACTCCTACGAGCAGTACTTC CASSFITGLADNSYEQYF
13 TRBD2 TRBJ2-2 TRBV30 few TGTGCCTGGCGAGGGGAGGGGCCCGGGGAGCTGTTTTTT CAWRGEGPGELFF
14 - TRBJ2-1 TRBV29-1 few TGCAGCGTTGAAGTGGGGGGGCCCTACAATGAGCAGTTCTTC CSVEVGGPYNEQFF
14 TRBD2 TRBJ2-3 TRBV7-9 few TGTGCCAGCAGCAATAGCGGGAGCGCAGATACGCAGTATTTT CASSNSGSADTQYF
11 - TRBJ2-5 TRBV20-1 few TGCAGTGCTTTCCCGGGGGATAACCAGTACTTC CSAFPGDNQYF
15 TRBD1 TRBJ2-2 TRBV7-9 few TGTGCCAGCAGCCCCTCGACAGGGTCCACCGGGGAGCTGTTTTTT CASSPSTGSTGELFF
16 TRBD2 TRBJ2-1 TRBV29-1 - TGCAGCGTTGAAGATCGGGGAGCGGGGGGGTACAATGAGCAGTTCTTC CSVEDRGAGGYNEQFF
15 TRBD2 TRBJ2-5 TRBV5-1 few TGCGCCTCGACCCCCCTAGCGGATGCCTCAGAGACCCAGTACTTC CASTPLADASETQYF
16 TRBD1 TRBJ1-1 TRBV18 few TGTGCCAGCTCACCGGGACAGGGGGCATTGAACACTGAAGCTTTCTTT CASSPGQGALNTEAFF
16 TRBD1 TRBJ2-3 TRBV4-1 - TGCGCCAGCAGCCAAGCCGGGACAGCCGTCACAGATACGCAGTATTTT CASSQAGTAVTDTQYF
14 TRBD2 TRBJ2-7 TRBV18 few TGTGCCAGCTCACCCTCGGGACTAGCCTACGAGCAGTACTTC CASSPSGLAYEQYF
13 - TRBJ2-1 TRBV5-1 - TGCGCCAGCAGCTTGGGGGCAGGAGACTCGGAGGTCTTC CASSLGAGDSEVF
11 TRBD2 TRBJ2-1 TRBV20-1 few TGCAGTGCCACTAGCGTAGGTGAGCAGTTCTTC CSATSVGEQFF
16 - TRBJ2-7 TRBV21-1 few TGTGCCAGCAGCAAAGAGGAGGTTCCGCACTCCTACGAGCAGTACTTC CASSKEEVPHSYEQYF
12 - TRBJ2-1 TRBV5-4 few TGTGCCAGCAGCTTGGCCCAGAATAAGCAGTTCTTC CASSLAQNKQFF
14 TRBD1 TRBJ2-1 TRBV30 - TGTGCAGCGGGCGGGACAGGCCATTACAATGAGCAGTTCTTC CAAGGTGHYNEQFF
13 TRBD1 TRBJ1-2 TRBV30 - TGTGCCTGGAGTCCTACCGGGACAGGGGGCTACACCTTC CAWSPTGTGGYTF
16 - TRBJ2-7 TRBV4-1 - TGCGCCAGCAGCCTAGTGAGCGGCGGGACCCCTCGGGAGCAGTACTTC CASSLVSGGTPREQYF
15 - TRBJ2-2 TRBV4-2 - TGTGCCAGCAGCCAAGGGTCACAACACACCGGGGAGCTGTTTTTT CASSQGSQHTGELFF
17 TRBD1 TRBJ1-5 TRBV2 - TGTGCCAGCAGTGAGCAGGGGACAGGGTTTAGCAATCAGCCCCAGCATTTT CASSEQGTGFSNQPQHF
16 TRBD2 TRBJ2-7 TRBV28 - TGTGCCAGCAGCCCCTGGGGGGGTAGCGGGAGCTACGAGCAGTACTTC CASSPWGGSGSYEQYF
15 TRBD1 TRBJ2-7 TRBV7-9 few TGTGCCAGTGCCTACGGGACAGGGGGCCCCTACGAGCAGTACTTC CASAYGTGGPYEQYF
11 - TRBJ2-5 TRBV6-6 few TGTGCCGGAGGGGTCCGGGAGACCCAGTACTTC CAGGVRETQYF
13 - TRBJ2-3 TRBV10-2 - TGCGCCAGCAGTGAACTAGATTGGGATACGCAGTATTTT CASSELDWDTQYF
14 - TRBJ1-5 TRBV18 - TGTGCCAGCTCTCCTGGAGGGAGAAGTCAGCCCCAGCATTTT CASSPGGRSQPQHF
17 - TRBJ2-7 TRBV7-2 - TGTGCCAGCAGCTCACGACCTCACGGGACTTCTACCTACGAGCAGTACTTC CASSSRPHGTSTYEQYF
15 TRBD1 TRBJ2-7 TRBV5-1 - TGCGCCAGCAGCTTGGCCACCCGGACAGGGTACGAGCAGTACTTC CASSLATRTGYEQYF
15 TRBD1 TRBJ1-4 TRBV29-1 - TGCAGCGTGGAGACAAGGACAGGGGAGGGGGAAAAACTGTTTTTT CSVETRTGEGEKLFF
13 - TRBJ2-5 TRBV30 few TGTGCCTGGAGTAAGAGGGAGTGGGAGACCCAGTACTTC CAWSKREWETQYF
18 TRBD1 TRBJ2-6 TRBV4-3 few TGCGCCAGCAGCCAGAGGGACAGGGCGCGCTCTGGGGCCAACGTCCTGACTTTC CASSQRDRARSGANVLTF
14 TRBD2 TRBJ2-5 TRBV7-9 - TGTGCCAGCAGCTTCGTAGCGGGCAAAGAGACCCAGTACTTC CASSFVAGKETQYF
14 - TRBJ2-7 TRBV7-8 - TGTGCCAGCAGCGAAAACAGGGTGTCCTACGAGCAGTACTTC CASSENRVSYEQYF
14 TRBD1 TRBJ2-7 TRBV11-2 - TGTGCCAGCAGCTTAGATCGGGCCGGGACAGGGCAGTACTTC CASSLDRAGTGQYF
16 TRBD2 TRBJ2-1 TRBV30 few TGTGCCTGGTATTGGAGCGCGGGAGAGGTCTACAATGAGCAGTTCTTC CAWYWSAGEVYNEQFF